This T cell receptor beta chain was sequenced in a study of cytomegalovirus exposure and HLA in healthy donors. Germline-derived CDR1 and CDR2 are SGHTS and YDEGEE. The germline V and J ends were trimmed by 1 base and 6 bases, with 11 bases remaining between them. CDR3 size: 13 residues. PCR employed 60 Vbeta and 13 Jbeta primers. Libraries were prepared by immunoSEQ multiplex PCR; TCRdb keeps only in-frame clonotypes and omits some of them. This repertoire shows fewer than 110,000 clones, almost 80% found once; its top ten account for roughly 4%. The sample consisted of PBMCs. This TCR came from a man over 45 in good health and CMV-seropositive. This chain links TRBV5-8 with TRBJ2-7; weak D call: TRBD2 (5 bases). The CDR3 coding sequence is TGTGCCAGCAGCTTGATAGCTGCGGGCGAGCAGTACTTC. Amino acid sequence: CASSLIAAGEQYF.